Below, 4 T cell receptor beta chains from the same sample are listed, as sequenced in a study of identical twins. TCRdb reprocessed the 5' RACE reads via MiXCR and lists one record per CDR3 protein. The sample shows some 570,000 distinct CDR3 sequences, approximately 20% of them seen only once. These data were also reused for a study on yellow fever vaccine responses in identical twins.

Material for sequencing was CD4+ T cells sorted from blood. The receptors were gathered from a woman aged 18-29 years in good health.

This clonotype was picked up a small number of times. This sequence joins TRBV3-1 and TRBJ2-2; D uncertain. Germline CDR1 LGHDT, CDR2 YNNKEL (reference sequence). This CDR3 is built from 12 residues. The V end lost 3 bases, the J end lost 4 bases, and 3 bases lay between the germline ends. CDR3 in DNA: TGTGCCAGCAGCCAGGTCACCGGGGAGCTGTTTTTT. It yields the protein CASSQVTGELFF.

The CDR3 DNA sequence: TGTGCCAGCAGTCCTGGTTTGGGGGTGACCGGGGAGCTGTTTTTT. Its translation: CASSPGLGVTGELFF. The V and J genes are TRBV12-3 or TRBV12-4 and TRBJ2-2; D might be TRBD1 or TRBD2, each matching 5 bases. V was trimmed by 5 bases and J by 5 bases, leaving 15 bases between them. The CDR3 contains 15 residues.

Only a few counts were recorded for this clonotype. The rearrangement joins TRBV7-9 to TRBJ2-5; D is unclear. This CDR3 spans 14 amino acids. Germline CDR1 SEHNR, CDR2 FQNEAQ (reference sequence). Trimming took 0 bases from V and 2 from J, leaving 7 bases between them. The CDR3 bases are TGTGCCAGCAGCTTAGCGCTAAGTCAAGAGACCCAGTACTTC. The encoded protein is CASSLALSQETQYF. Filled out from reference TRBV7-9 and TRBJ2-5, the complete variable domain reads DTGVSQNPRHKITKRGQNVTFRCDPISEHNRLYWYRQTLGQGPEFLTYFQNEAQLEKSRLLSDRFSAERPKGSFSTLEIQRTEQGDSAMYLCASSLALSQETQYFGPGTRLLVL.

DNA for the CDR3: TGCGCCAGCAGCCAAGGTTTGACTAGCGGGGGGATTCAAGAGACCCAGTACTTC. Its translation: CASSQGLTSGGIQETQYF. J is TRBJ2-5 and V is TRBV4-1; 13 nucleotides match TRBD2. The germline CDR1 and CDR2 sequences are MGHRA and YSYEKL. The J segment lost 2 bases and the V segment lost 1 base, leaving 7 bases of the junction unmatched. The CDR3 is 18 amino acids.